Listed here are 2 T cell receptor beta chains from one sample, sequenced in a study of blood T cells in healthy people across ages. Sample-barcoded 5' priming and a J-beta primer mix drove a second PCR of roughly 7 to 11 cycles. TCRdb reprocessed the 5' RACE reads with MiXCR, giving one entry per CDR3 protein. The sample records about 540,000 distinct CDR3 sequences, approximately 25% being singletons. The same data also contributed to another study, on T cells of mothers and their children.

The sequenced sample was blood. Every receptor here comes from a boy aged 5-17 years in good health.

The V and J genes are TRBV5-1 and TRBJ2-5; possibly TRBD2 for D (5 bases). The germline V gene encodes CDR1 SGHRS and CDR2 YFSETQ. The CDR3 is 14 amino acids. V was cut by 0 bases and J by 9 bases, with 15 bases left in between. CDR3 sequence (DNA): TGCGCCAGCAGCTTGGAGAGGGTACAGCCCTCCCAGTACTTC. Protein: CASSLERVQPSQYF.

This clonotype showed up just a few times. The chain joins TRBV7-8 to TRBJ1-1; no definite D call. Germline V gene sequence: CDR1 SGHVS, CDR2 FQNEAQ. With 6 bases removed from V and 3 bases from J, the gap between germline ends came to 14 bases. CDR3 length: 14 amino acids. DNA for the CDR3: TGTGCCAGCAGGCCGACACCCCTGGACACTGAAGCTTTCTTT. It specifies CASRPTPLDTEAFF.